This TCR beta chain was obtained from a study of molecular identifiers for immune sequencing clone quantification. Regarding the study as a whole: Whereas clones above 20 RNA copies held under 1% of naive-cell molecules, they held over 97% of effector molecules.

This clonotype showed up many times. The antigen remains unidentified. Trimming removed 7 bases from V and 7 bases from J, with 22 bases in between. The CDR3 covers 15 residues. Germline V CDR1 and CDR2: MNHEY, SVGEGT. Sequencing libraries of naive CD8 cells derived from roughly 20,000 to 1,000,000 sorted cells with 10%, 30% or 50% RNA. Both previously described methods and listed TCR primers were employed to make bulk TCR libraries. Each CDR3 protein gets one entry after TCRdb re-called the PCR reads with MiXCR. The table shows hundreds of thousands of distinct CDR3 sequences, with roughly 24% occurring only once.

The sequencing input was naive CD8+ T cells from blood, with Jurkat cell RNA spiked in. Subset specified: FACS-sorted CD8+CD4-CCR7+CD45RA+ naive T cells. V gene TRBV6-2 or TRBV6-3 combines with J gene TRBJ1-1, with D possibly being TRBD1 (6 bases). The clonotype was recovered from a human donor in good health. Some libraries in this study had Jurkat cell RNA spiked in. The CDR3: CASILAGGGRHEAFF. The CDR3 DNA reads TGTGCCAGCATTCTCGCTGGGGGGGGCAGACATGAAGCTTTCTTT.